This T cell receptor (beta chain) was captured in a study of blood T cell repertoires in COVID-19. Study summary: T cells, B-cell-depleted T cells, or PBMCs provided the cDNA or gDNA that served as material.

Those enrolled, adults aged 18 to 89 years, came from some 25 US areas. Recovery among Cohort 3 donors was established by two negative PCRs, clearance, or symptom resolution. In the original processing: Reference gene primer amplification in the assay estimated nucleated cell counts. Data came from immunoSEQ multiplex PCR; TCRdb stores just in-frame clones and leaves some out. The V and J calls and clone size are taken from that table; D and trimming were inferred from the DNA. The table has some 310,000 clones, just under 90% seen once; the top ten hold roughly a tenth. Material for sequencing was PBMCs or T cells enriched from blood (not recorded which). The clonotype comes from a woman aged 25-40 years who had recovered from COVID-19.

The CDR3 DNA is TGTGCCAGCAGTGTTTGGACGGGAGGGCCCGGGGAGACCCAGTACTTC. Amino acids: CASSVWTGGPGETQYF. The J gene is TRBJ2-5, the V gene TRBV6-1; 8 positions match TRBD2. Trimming took 4 bases from V and 5 from J; bases not matched to a gene: 12. CDR3 size: 16 residues. The V gene's germline CDR1 is MNHNS and CDR2 SASEGT.